The present entry profiles one TCR beta chain with its context. The antigen is not known. These data are taken from a study of T cell responses to AZD1222 COVID-19 vaccine. Study-level findings and limits: The breadth and depth of Spike-specific TCRs increased once two AZD1222 doses had been given. It was only a handful of AZD1222 recipients who were seropositive at baseline. Epitopes outside B.1.351 and B.1.1.7 mutated regions reportedly drew nearly half of spike TCRs.

The method was immunoSEQ multiplex PCR; TCRdb's version includes in-frame clones alone and lacks a portion of them. The data hold 45,000 to 55,000 clones, with about 88% observed a single time. The V gene lost 1 base and the J gene lost 4 bases, with 5 bases spanning the gap. The germline gives CDR1 MGHDK, CDR2 SYGVNS. This CDR3 region has 13 residues. This TCR derives from an adult in good health. The starting material was peripheral blood, obtained on day 0 of AZD1222 vaccination. The V and J genes are TRBV25-1 and TRBJ1-3; D gene ambiguous. The CDR3 DNA sequence: TGTGCCAGCAGTGAATTTTCCGGAAACACCATATATTTT. Its protein product is CASSEFSGNTIYF.